Listed below are T cell receptor beta chains from one sample, sequenced in a study of cytomegalovirus exposure and HLA in healthy donors. Only in-frame clones appear in the TCRdb table, and some are missing; sequencing was by immunoSEQ multiplex PCR. This sample yields some 160,000 clones, of which roughly 84% are seen a single time; approximately 1.4% belongs to the top ten. Sequenced sample: PBMCs. The receptors shown here come from a woman between 18 and 29 years old in good health and CMV-seronegative. Each CDR3 is given with its conserved first and last residue. The D gene is left open where the match is weak. Not all rows give a size; the values are once, few, many and, for expanded clones, a class.

v_gene	abundance	j_gene	d_gene	CDR3nt	CDR3aa
TRBV5-1	NA	TRBJ1-1	NA	TGCGCCAGCAGCCAAAACACTGAAGCTTTCTTT	CASSQNTEAFF
TRBV28	once	TRBJ2-6	TRBD1	TGTGCCAGCAGTTCCTGGGACAGCTCTGGGGCCAACGTCCTGACTTTC	CASSSWDSSGANVLTF
TRBV5-6	NA	TRBJ1-2	NA	TGTGCCAGCAGCCCCAGGGAATCCTATGGCTACACCTTC	CASSPRESYGYTF
TRBV5-6	NA	TRBJ2-4	NA	TGTGCCAGCAGCTTGTATTTTTCACAAAAGGTAGACAGTCAGTACTTC	CASSLYFSQKVDSQYF
TRBV27	NA	TRBJ2-3	NA	TGTGCCAGCAGTTTGTGTAATGTTAATGGTTTGTCGGATGAGACTAGCACAGATACGCAGTATTTT	CASSLCNVNGLSDETSTDTQYF
TRBV7-6	NA	TRBJ2-5	TRBD2	TGTGCCAGCAGCCCCGGGACTAGCGGGGGGCAAGAGACCCAGTACTTC	CASSPGTSGGQETQYF
TRBV7-7	NA	TRBJ1-3	NA	TGTGCCAGCAGCTTATCGGTGATCTCTGGAAACACCATATATTTT	CASSLSVISGNTIYF
TRBV6-5	NA	TRBJ2-3	NA	TGTGCCAGCAGCTCCGACAGGCACACAGATACGCAGTATTTT	CASSSDRHTDTQYF
TRBV7-9	NA	TRBJ2-1	NA	TGTGCCAGCAGCTTAACAGGCTCAAAGGATGAGCAGTTCTTC	CASSLTGSKDEQFF
TRBV28	NA	TRBJ1-1	NA	TGTGCCAGCAGTTTCCCCAGGGCGAACACTGAAGCTTTCTTT	CASSFPRANTEAFF
TRBV6-1	NA	TRBJ1-1	NA	TGTGCCAGCAGTGGGCTTGCTGTCCCTGAAGCTTTCTTT	CASSGLAVPEAFF
TRBV6-5	NA	TRBJ1-3	NA	TGTGCCAGCAGGGTTCCAGGGGACTCTGGAAACACCATATATTTT	CASRVPGDSGNTIYF
TRBV5-4	NA	TRBJ2-1	NA	TGTGCCAGCAGCTTGGATGGGCTATACAATGAGCAGTTCTTC	CASSLDGLYNEQFF
TRBV6-5	NA	TRBJ2-5	TRBD1	TGTGCCAGCAAGACAGGGGGCCAAGAGACCCAGTACTTC	CASKTGGQETQYF
TRBV15	NA	TRBJ1-4	NA	TGTGCCACCACACGCCGAGGGGGGGCGGGAGAAAAACTGTTTTTT	CATTRRGGAGEKLFF
TRBV29-1	NA	TRBJ2-2	TRBD1	TGCAGCGTTGTGGGACAGGGACGTACCGGGGAGCTGTTTTTT	CSVVGQGRTGELFF
TRBV5-4	NA	TRBJ2-3	NA	TGTGCCAGCAGCTTCCCTTGGGGGCCGGGCACAGATACGCAGTATTTT	CASSFPWGPGTDTQYF
TRBV30	NA	TRBJ1-4	NA	TGTGCCTGGAGTGTAAGGGGTAATGAAAAACTGTTTTTT	CAWSVRGNEKLFF
TRBV4-2	NA	TRBJ2-2	TRBD1	TGTGCCAGCAGCCAACGACAGGGGAACACCGGGGAGCTGTTCTTT	CASSQRQGNTGELFF
TRBV7-7	NA	TRBJ2-3	NA	TGTGCCAGCAGCCTCCGGGGGGCTGAGGCAGATACGCAGTATTTT	CASSLRGAEADTQYF